The 9 T cell receptor beta chains reported below all come from one sample, sequenced in a study of blood T cell repertoires in COVID-19. Produced via immunoSEQ multiplex PCR; TCRdb's table is partial and in-frame only. The table has about 290,000 clones, approximately 91% seen once. Material: peripheral blood. These receptors were taken from a woman aged 40 to 49 who had recovered from COVID-19.

The chain recombines TRBV19 with TRBJ1-5; no clear D. V was pared by 6 bases and J by 0 bases, with 15 bases between. The germline V gene encodes CDR1 LNHDA and CDR2 SQIVND (reference sequence). This CDR3 contains 16 residues. This chain's CDR3 is CASSSMGPHSNQPQHF. The CDR3 nucleotides read TGTGCCAGTAGCTCAATGGGCCCTCATAGCAATCAGCCCCAGCATTTT.

The chain combines TRBV6-5 with TRBJ2-3, with 7 bases that match TRBD1. This CDR3 has 14 residues. Germline V lookup: CDR1 MNHEY, CDR2 SVGAGI. Trimming removed 6 bases from V and 1 base from J; junction bases left unmatched: 4. CDR3 in DNA: TGTGCCAGCAGGACCGGACAGGGCACAGATACGCAGTATTTT. The encoded protein is CASRTGQGTDTQYF.

The chain joins TRBV11-3 to TRBJ2-2, with TRBD2 as a possible D gene (5 bases). Trimming cost V 0 bases and J 0 bases, with 14 bases left between them. Germline V lookup: CDR1 SGHNT, CDR2 YENEEA. CDR3 length: 18 residues. CDR3 DNA: TGTGCCAGCAGCTTAGAGGCGGGCGAACTGACGAACACCGGGGAGCTGTTTTTT. It specifies CASSLEAGELTNTGELFF.

This clone was found many times. The chain combines TRBV6-6 with TRBJ2-1, with TRBD2 matching 13 bases. V shed 2 bases and J 9 bases; nucleotides not matched to a gene: 4. This CDR3 has 15 amino acids. Looked up from germline, CDR1 is MNHNY and CDR2 is SVGAGI (reference sequence). DNA of the CDR3: TGTGCCAGCAGTTACCGGACTAGCGGGAGTATTGAGCAGTTCTTC. Amino acids: CASSYRTSGSIEQFF.

A few counts support this clone. The V and J genes are TRBV4-1 and TRBJ2-7, with 10 bases identical to TRBD1. V dropped 4 bases and J dropped 1; count of bases not matched to a gene: 4. From germline, CDR1 is MGHRA and CDR2 YSYEKL. The CDR3 runs to 15 residues. The CDR3 nucleotides read TGCGCCAGCAGCCTAGGACAGGGGGTTTCCTACGAGCAGTACTTC. Protein: CASSLGQGVSYEQYF.

The chain recombines TRBV2 with TRBJ2-7; 10 bases are shared with TRBD1. The CDR3 consists of 13 residues. CDR1 and CDR2 from the germline V gene are SNHLY and FYNNEI. The junction had 5 bases not matched to a gene; V was cut back by 8 bases and J by 4 bases. The CDR3, as DNA: TGTGCCAGCGGGACAGGGGCTTCGTACGAGCAGTACTTC. It is translated as CASGTGASYEQYF.

The chain uses TRBV9 and TRBJ1-3; 8 bases agree with TRBD1. J was trimmed by 4 bases and V by 0 bases; bases with no gene match: 6. CDR1 SGDLS and CDR2 YYNGEE come from the germline V gene. The CDR3 is 16 amino acids. The CDR3 DNA reads as TGTGCCAGCAGCGTAGGGTCGACAGGGGCAGGAAACACCATATATTTT. Its protein product is CASSVGSTGAGNTIYF.

J is TRBJ1-5 and V is TRBV28; 9 bases line up with TRBD1. This CDR3 has 14 residues. V dropped 4 bases and J dropped 5; count of bases not matched to a gene: 3. Germline CDR1 and CDR2: MDHEN and SYDVKM. The chain's CDR3 is CASSSGQGDQPQHF. The DNA of the CDR3 is TGTGCCAGCAGTTCGGGACAGGGAGATCAGCCCCAGCATTTT.

The chain is built from TRBV28 and TRBJ2-3, with TRBD1 matching over 7 bases. The V gene's germline CDR1 is MDHEN and CDR2 SYDVKM. V lost 6 bases, J lost 6 bases, and 6 bases stayed unmatched. The CDR3 has 13 amino acids. As DNA, the CDR3 is TGTGCCAGCAGACCCTCGACAGGGGATACGCAGTATTTT. It yields the protein CASRPSTGDTQYF.